A selection of T cell receptor beta chains follows, all from one sample in a study of cytotoxic CD8 clonotypes in ibrutinib-treated CLL. This table comes from immunoSEQ multiplex PCR, and its TCRdb copy is limited to in-frame clones, with some not included. The data show some 130,000 clones, with under 95% seen just once and 11% held by the top ten. This sample comprised PBMCs, obtained after 12 months of ibrutinib treatment. Every receptor here comes from a human donor with chronic lymphocytic leukemia. Both conserved end residues are part of each CDR3. D genes are given only for firm matches. The listing skips clone size in some rows; elsewhere it reads once, few, many or a size class.

j_call: TRBJ2-2; d_call: TRBD1; clone_size: .; v_call: TRBV2; cdr3_nt: TGTGCCAGCACCCAGGGGGCCGGCACCGGGGAGCTGTTTTTT; cdr3_aa: CASTQGAGTGELFF
j_call: TRBJ1-1; d_call: .; clone_size: .; v_call: TRBV19; cdr3_nt: TGTGCCAGTAGTATGGGGGAAGGGACTGAAGCTTTCTTT; cdr3_aa: CASSMGEGTEAFF
j_call: TRBJ2-2; d_call: TRBD2; clone_size: .; v_call: TRBV28; cdr3_nt: TGTGCCAGCAGTCTAGCGGGGACGAACACCGGGGAGCTGTTTTTT; cdr3_aa: CASSLAGTNTGELFF
j_call: TRBJ2-2; d_call: .; clone_size: .; v_call: TRBV11-3; cdr3_nt: TGTGCCAGCAGTACAGGACCCGGGGAGCTGTTTTTT; cdr3_aa: CASSTGPGELFF
j_call: TRBJ2-5; d_call: TRBD2; clone_size: .; v_call: TRBV7-9; cdr3_nt: TGTGCCAGCAGCTCCTTAGGGACTAGCGCACCTCAAGAGACCCAGTACTTC; cdr3_aa: CASSSLGTSAPQETQYF
j_call: TRBJ2-2; d_call: TRBD2; clone_size: .; v_call: TRBV27; cdr3_nt: TGTGCCAGCAGGGCGACTAGCGGAAAGAACACCGGGGAGCTGTTTTTT; cdr3_aa: CASRATSGKNTGELFF
j_call: TRBJ2-2; d_call: TRBD2; clone_size: .; v_call: TRBV27; cdr3_nt: TGTGCCAGCAGTTTATATCGGGAGGCCGGGGAGCTGTTTTTT; cdr3_aa: CASSLYREAGELFF
j_call: TRBJ2-2; d_call: .; clone_size: .; v_call: TRBV5-6; cdr3_nt: TGTGCCAGCAGCACCGGACGGAACACCGGGGAGCTGTTTTTT; cdr3_aa: CASSTGRNTGELFF
j_call: TRBJ2-7; d_call: .; clone_size: .; v_call: TRBV7-6; cdr3_nt: TGTGCCAGCAGCTCGTATGGGGGTAACGAGCAGTACTTC; cdr3_aa: CASSSYGGNEQYF
j_call: TRBJ2-1; d_call: TRBD2; clone_size: .; v_call: TRBV2; cdr3_nt: TGTGCCAGCAGAGAGACTAGCGGGAGTTTCTTCGATGAGCAGTTCTTC; cdr3_aa: CASRETSGSFFDEQFF
j_call: TRBJ1-5; d_call: .; clone_size: once; v_call: TRBV7-2; cdr3_nt: TGTGCCAGCAGCCGAGGCAGGGCTCCCAATCAGCCCCAGCATTTT; cdr3_aa: CASSRGRAPNQPQHF
j_call: TRBJ1-1; d_call: .; clone_size: .; v_call: TRBV29-1; cdr3_nt: TGCAGCGTCCCCGGACTTCTCGGGGGCACTGAAGCTTTCTTT; cdr3_aa: CSVPGLLGGTEAFF
j_call: TRBJ2-1; d_call: TRBD2; clone_size: .; v_call: TRBV7-3; cdr3_nt: TGTGCCAGCAGCCATGGGACTAACTATGAGCAGTTCTTC; cdr3_aa: CASSHGTNYEQFF
j_call: TRBJ2-1; d_call: .; clone_size: once; v_call: TRBV11-3; cdr3_nt: TGTGCCAGCAGCTTCTCTGCGCAGAGCTCCTACAATGAGCAGTTCTTC; cdr3_aa: CASSFSAQSSYNEQFF
j_call: TRBJ1-5; d_call: .; clone_size: .; v_call: TRBV5-6; cdr3_nt: TGTGCCAGCAGCTACGGGGCCAGGAGCAATCAGCCCCAGCATTTT; cdr3_aa: CASSYGARSNQPQHF
j_call: TRBJ1-2; d_call: .; clone_size: .; v_call: TRBV7-9; cdr3_nt: TGTGCCAGCAGCCCTCGTGTTGGCTACACCTTC; cdr3_aa: CASSPRVGYTF
j_call: TRBJ2-7; d_call: TRBD2; clone_size: .; v_call: TRBV19; cdr3_nt: TGTGCCAGTAGTATTCGGGAGGGCAGCGAGCAGTACTTC; cdr3_aa: CASSIREGSEQYF
j_call: TRBJ2-2; d_call: TRBD2; clone_size: .; v_call: TRBV6-5; cdr3_nt: TGTGCCAGCAGGCCGGGACTAGCGTCCGGGGAGCTGTTTTTT; cdr3_aa: CASRPGLASGELFF
j_call: TRBJ1-3; d_call: .; clone_size: few; v_call: TRBV19; cdr3_nt: TGTGCCAGTAGTCCGACAGCTGGAAACACCATATATTTT; cdr3_aa: CASSPTAGNTIYF
j_call: TRBJ2-5; d_call: .; clone_size: .; v_call: TRBV9; cdr3_nt: TGTGCCAGCAGCGTAGACGTCGGGACCCAGTACTTC; cdr3_aa: CASSVDVGTQYF
j_call: TRBJ2-5; d_call: TRBD1; clone_size: .; v_call: TRBV7-9; cdr3_nt: TGTGCCAGCAGCGATAGAACAAAGGGACAGAGCAAAGAGACCCAGTACTTC; cdr3_aa: CASSDRTKGQSKETQYF
j_call: TRBJ2-7; d_call: .; clone_size: .; v_call: TRBV21-1; cdr3_nt: TGTGCCAGGGGGGACGAGCAGTACTTC; cdr3_aa: CARGDEQYF
j_call: TRBJ2-7; d_call: TRBD2; clone_size: .; v_call: TRBV5-1; cdr3_nt: TGCGCCAGCAGCCTAACCCGGACTAGCGGGGTCTCCTACGAGCAGTACTTC; cdr3_aa: CASSLTRTSGVSYEQYF
j_call: TRBJ1-1; d_call: TRBD1; clone_size: few; v_call: TRBV11-3; cdr3_nt: TGTGCCAGCAGCGCTAACAGGGGAGTAGCCACTGAAGCTTTCTTT; cdr3_aa: CASSANRGVATEAFF
j_call: TRBJ2-1; d_call: TRBD2; clone_size: .; v_call: TRBV19; cdr3_nt: TGTGCCAGTAGTCGCCGGACTAGTACGAATGAGCAGTTCTTC; cdr3_aa: CASSRRTSTNEQFF
j_call: TRBJ1-4; d_call: TRBD1; clone_size: .; v_call: TRBV6-6; cdr3_nt: TGTGCCAGCAGTCCGCTAACAGGGGAAGGTGAAAAACTGTTTTTT; cdr3_aa: CASSPLTGEGEKLFF
j_call: TRBJ2-3; d_call: .; clone_size: .; v_call: TRBV11-3; cdr3_nt: TGTGCCAGCAGCCATCCTAAGGTTGGCACAGATACGCAGTATTTT; cdr3_aa: CASSHPKVGTDTQYF
j_call: TRBJ2-2; d_call: TRBD1; clone_size: once; v_call: TRBV25-1; cdr3_nt: TGTGCCAGCAGTGACCCGGGGGACAGGGAGGACACCGGGGAGCTGTTTTTT; cdr3_aa: CASSDPGDREDTGELFF
j_call: TRBJ1-5; d_call: .; clone_size: .; v_call: TRBV2; cdr3_nt: TGTGCCAGCAGTTACTTAGACAGAGGTTCGCCCCAGCATTTT; cdr3_aa: CASSYLDRGSPQHF
j_call: TRBJ1-2; d_call: .; clone_size: .; v_call: TRBV10-3; cdr3_nt: TGTGCCACCTTCCAGGACGGACCTAACTATGGCTACACCTTC; cdr3_aa: CATFQDGPNYGYTF
j_call: TRBJ1-2; d_call: .; clone_size: .; v_call: TRBV30; cdr3_nt: TGTGCCTGGAGTTTGGCCACTAACTATGGCTACACCTTC; cdr3_aa: CAWSLATNYGYTF
j_call: TRBJ2-2; d_call: .; clone_size: .; v_call: TRBV6-5; cdr3_nt: TGTGCCAGCAGTTACTCGAGCGGGCACGCCGGGGAGCTGTTTTTT; cdr3_aa: CASSYSSGHAGELFF
j_call: TRBJ1-2; d_call: .; clone_size: .; v_call: TRBV6-1; cdr3_nt: TGTGCCAGCACGGTTGGGTATGGCTACACCTTC; cdr3_aa: CASTVGYGYTF
j_call: TRBJ2-3; d_call: .; clone_size: once; v_call: TRBV2; cdr3_nt: TGTGCCAGCAAGAAAGGGGAGAGCACAGATACGCAGTATTTT; cdr3_aa: CASKKGESTDTQYF
j_call: TRBJ2-3; d_call: TRBD2; clone_size: few; v_call: TRBV11-3; cdr3_nt: TGTGCCAGCAGCCTGGTTGGCGGGAGCTCAGCAGATACGCAGTATTTT; cdr3_aa: CASSLVGGSSADTQYF
j_call: TRBJ2-7; d_call: TRBD2; clone_size: .; v_call: TRBV5-4; cdr3_nt: TGTGCCGGTCAACTAGCGGGAATCCCCGAGCAGTACTTC; cdr3_aa: CAGQLAGIPEQYF
j_call: TRBJ2-5; d_call: TRBD1; clone_size: .; v_call: TRBV6-5; cdr3_nt: TGTGCCAGCAGTAGAACAGGGGTCGAGTGGGAGACCCAGTACTTC; cdr3_aa: CASSRTGVEWETQYF
j_call: TRBJ2-1; d_call: TRBD2; clone_size: .; v_call: TRBV19; cdr3_nt: TGTGCCAGTAGTATACCACCGGGACTAGCGGGAAGAGGTGAGCAGTTCTTC; cdr3_aa: CASSIPPGLAGRGEQFF
j_call: TRBJ2-3; d_call: TRBD1; clone_size: .; v_call: TRBV5-1; cdr3_nt: TGCGCCAGCAGCTTACCTGCCGGACAGGACCTCTCAGATACGCAGTATTTT; cdr3_aa: CASSLPAGQDLSDTQYF